These T cell receptor beta chains were read from a single sample in a study of response to subunit inactivated influenza vaccine. From the RT-PCR reads, TCRdb called clonotypes with MiXCR, one entry per CDR3 protein. The sample yields fewer than 600,000 distinct CDR3 sequences, around 7.9% seen once. The sample was PBMCs from blood, taken around 25 months after vaccination. These receptors were collected from a man between 50 and 70 years old who received an inactivated influenza vaccine. Both conserved end residues are part of each CDR3. The order of the fields is clone size, J gene, V gene, D gene, CDR3 DNA, CDR3 protein. A D gene is named only where the DNA matches it firmly. Size values are once, few and many counts, or a class for expanded clones, and some rows have none.

clone_size: many; j_call: TRBJ2-2; v_call: TRBV12-3/TRBV12-4; d_call: NA; cdr3_nt: TGTGCCAGCAGTTTAGGGAGGACCACCGGGGAGCTGTTTTTT; cdr3_aa: CASSLGRTTGELFF
clone_size: NA; j_call: TRBJ1-1; v_call: TRBV3-1; d_call: NA; cdr3_nt: TGTGCCAGCAGACAATTGGGAGGTTCCGCTGAAGCTTTCTTT; cdr3_aa: CASRQLGGSAEAFF
clone_size: NA; j_call: TRBJ1-2; v_call: TRBV20-1; d_call: NA; cdr3_nt: TGCAGTGCTAGGGAAGGGGATGGCTACACCTTC; cdr3_aa: CSAREGDGYTF
clone_size: many; j_call: TRBJ2-7; v_call: TRBV6-5; d_call: NA; cdr3_nt: TGTGCCAGCAGTTACCGGGACGCCTCCTACGAGCAGTACTTC; cdr3_aa: CASSYRDASYEQYF
clone_size: many; j_call: TRBJ2-3; v_call: TRBV4-3; d_call: NA; cdr3_nt: TGCGCCAGCAGCCAAGGGGACGGATTTAGCACAGATACGCAGTATTTT; cdr3_aa: CASSQGDGFSTDTQYF
clone_size: few; j_call: TRBJ2-2; v_call: TRBV20-1; d_call: TRBD2; cdr3_nt: TGCAGTGCTCGGAGAAAGGGACTAGCGGGGGGAGGGGAGCTGTTTTTT; cdr3_aa: CSARRKGLAGGGELFF
clone_size: many; j_call: TRBJ1-3; v_call: TRBV12-3/TRBV12-4; d_call: NA; cdr3_nt: TGTGCCAGCAGTTGGGGACGGAACACCATATATTTT; cdr3_aa: CASSWGRNTIYF
clone_size: few; j_call: TRBJ1-2; v_call: TRBV2; d_call: NA; cdr3_nt: TGTGCCAGCAACGTACAGGGATTCTATGGCTACACCTTC; cdr3_aa: CASNVQGFYGYTF
clone_size: many; j_call: TRBJ2-1; v_call: TRBV5-1; d_call: TRBD2; cdr3_nt: TGCGCCAGCAGCTTGGAGGCGGGAGGGCACAATGAGCAGTTCTTC; cdr3_aa: CASSLEAGGHNEQFF
clone_size: NA; j_call: TRBJ1-4; v_call: TRBV6-1; d_call: NA; cdr3_nt: TGTGCCAGCACCACGGCTTGGGGAACTAATGAAAATCTGTTTTTT; cdr3_aa: CASTTAWGTNENLFF
clone_size: many; j_call: TRBJ2-1; v_call: TRBV20-1; d_call: NA; cdr3_nt: TGCAGTGCTAGAGATAGCGGTCCCCGTGGGAATGAGCAGTTCTTC; cdr3_aa: CSARDSGPRGNEQFF
clone_size: NA; j_call: TRBJ2-1; v_call: TRBV12-3/TRBV12-4; d_call: TRBD2; cdr3_nt: TGTGCCAGCAGCCGCAGGCGGGGGGCTATGAATGAGCAGTTCTTC; cdr3_aa: CASSRRRGAMNEQFF
clone_size: NA; j_call: TRBJ2-1; v_call: TRBV20-1; d_call: NA; cdr3_nt: TGCGCCACGAACGAGGGCGGCCCCTACAATGGGCAGTTCTTC; cdr3_aa: CATNEGGPYNGQFF
clone_size: many; j_call: TRBJ1-1; v_call: TRBV29-1; d_call: NA; cdr3_nt: TGCAGCGTTGTCGAGTTTGCCACTGAAGCTTTCTTT; cdr3_aa: CSVVEFATEAFF
clone_size: NA; j_call: TRBJ2-5; v_call: TRBV7-8; d_call: NA; cdr3_nt: TGTGCCAGCAGCTTACGACAAGCGGGCCAAGAGACCCAGTACTTC; cdr3_aa: CASSLRQAGQETQYF
clone_size: NA; j_call: TRBJ1-4; v_call: TRBV20-1; d_call: NA; cdr3_nt: TGCAGTGCTAGGCCGTTATCGAACCCCCGCATAGGGGGAAATGAAAAACTGTTTTTT; cdr3_aa: CSARPLSNPRIGGNEKLFF
clone_size: NA; j_call: TRBJ1-5; v_call: TRBV20-1; d_call: NA; cdr3_nt: TGCAGTGCTAGAATACAGGGCAATCAGCCCCAGCATTTT; cdr3_aa: CSARIQGNQPQHF
clone_size: NA; j_call: TRBJ2-2; v_call: TRBV27; d_call: NA; cdr3_nt: TGTGCCAGCAGTTTATTGGGGACAAGAGGGAACGGGGAGCTGTTTTTT; cdr3_aa: CASSLLGTRGNGELFF
clone_size: NA; j_call: TRBJ1-1; v_call: TRBV4-2; d_call: NA; cdr3_nt: TGTGCCAGCAGCCAAGGTGACCGAGATAGAACTGAAGCTTTCTTT; cdr3_aa: CASSQGDRDRTEAFF
clone_size: many; j_call: TRBJ2-1; v_call: TRBV15; d_call: TRBD2; cdr3_nt: TGTGCCACCAGCCTAGCGGGCCTCTACAATGAGCAGTTCTTC; cdr3_aa: CATSLAGLYNEQFF
clone_size: NA; j_call: TRBJ1-1; v_call: TRBV20-1; d_call: NA; cdr3_nt: TGCAGTGCTAGAGGCCCCGGGACTACCAATGAAGCTTTCTTT; cdr3_aa: CSARGPGTTNEAFF
clone_size: NA; j_call: TRBJ1-2; v_call: TRBV20-1; d_call: TRBD1; cdr3_nt: TGCAGTGCTAGAGACGGGACAGGGGATGGCTACACCTTC; cdr3_aa: CSARDGTGDGYTF
clone_size: many; j_call: TRBJ1-1; v_call: TRBV30; d_call: NA; cdr3_nt: TGTGCCTGGAGTGTATTAACTGAAGCTTTCTTT; cdr3_aa: CAWSVLTEAFF
clone_size: many; j_call: TRBJ2-3; v_call: TRBV5-8; d_call: TRBD2; cdr3_nt: TGTGCCAGCAGCTTTTTCGGGACTAGCGGCACAGATACGCAGTATTTT; cdr3_aa: CASSFFGTSGTDTQYF
clone_size: many; j_call: TRBJ2-7; v_call: TRBV5-1; d_call: NA; cdr3_nt: TGCGCCAGCAGCTTAACCGGGGACGAGCAGTACTTC; cdr3_aa: CASSLTGDEQYF
clone_size: once; j_call: TRBJ2-1; v_call: TRBV11-2; d_call: TRBD2; cdr3_nt: TGTGCCAGCAGCCGTTACCTAGCGGGAACCCGCTCCTACAATGAGCAGTTCTTC; cdr3_aa: CASSRYLAGTRSYNEQFF
clone_size: few; j_call: TRBJ2-2; v_call: TRBV28; d_call: NA; cdr3_nt: TGTGCCAGCACCCGGTCGACAGTGAACACCGGGGAGCTGTTTTTT; cdr3_aa: CASTRSTVNTGELFF
clone_size: few; j_call: TRBJ1-2; v_call: TRBV28; d_call: NA; cdr3_nt: TGTGCCAGCAGTTTCGGGGCGGGTAACTATGGCTACACCTTC; cdr3_aa: CASSFGAGNYGYTF
clone_size: few; j_call: TRBJ1-5; v_call: TRBV20-1; d_call: NA; cdr3_nt: TGCAGTGCTATGGAGTGGGGCAATCAGCCCCAGCATTTT; cdr3_aa: CSAMEWGNQPQHF
clone_size: few; j_call: TRBJ2-2; v_call: TRBV12-3/TRBV12-4; d_call: TRBD2; cdr3_nt: TGTGCCAGCGGGACGGGAGGGCTGGGCGGGGAGCTGTTTTTT; cdr3_aa: CASGTGGLGGELFF
clone_size: many; j_call: TRBJ2-5; v_call: TRBV29-1; d_call: TRBD1; cdr3_nt: TGCAGCGTCGGACAACTCCGGACAGGGGGAGAGACCCAGTACTTC; cdr3_aa: CSVGQLRTGGETQYF
clone_size: many; j_call: TRBJ1-2; v_call: TRBV9; d_call: TRBD1; cdr3_nt: TGTGCCAGCAGCGTAACGTGGGACAGCGCTATCGGCTACACCTTC; cdr3_aa: CASSVTWDSAIGYTF
clone_size: few; j_call: TRBJ1-5; v_call: TRBV4-3; d_call: TRBD1; cdr3_nt: TGCGCCAGCAGCCAATTCCTACAGGGGCGAGGGAATCAGCCCCAGCATTTT; cdr3_aa: CASSQFLQGRGNQPQHF
clone_size: NA; j_call: TRBJ1-2; v_call: TRBV4-3; d_call: NA; cdr3_nt: TGCGCCAGCAGCCAAGACAGTGCCTATGGCTACACCTTC; cdr3_aa: CASSQDSAYGYTF
clone_size: few; j_call: TRBJ2-3; v_call: TRBV6-2/TRBV6-3; d_call: NA; cdr3_nt: TGTGCCAGCAGTTACCTACCTGCCCTGGGGACATCAGATACGCAGTATTTT; cdr3_aa: CASSYLPALGTSDTQYF
clone_size: NA; j_call: TRBJ2-7; v_call: TRBV3-1; d_call: NA; cdr3_nt: TGTGCCAGCAGCCAAGTCCACGAGCAGTACTTC; cdr3_aa: CASSQVHEQYF
clone_size: many; j_call: TRBJ2-2; v_call: TRBV20-1; d_call: NA; cdr3_nt: TGCAGTGCTAGGGGGACCTTCACCGGGGAGCTGTTTTTT; cdr3_aa: CSARGTFTGELFF
clone_size: many; j_call: TRBJ2-3; v_call: TRBV29-1; d_call: TRBD2; cdr3_nt: TGCAGCGTCGCAGCGGGAGATATCACAGATACGCAGTATTTT; cdr3_aa: CSVAAGDITDTQYF
clone_size: few; j_call: TRBJ2-1; v_call: TRBV9; d_call: NA; cdr3_nt: TGTGCCAGCAGCGTAGTTCCTAGCAGACGCTCCTACAATGAGCAGTTCTTC; cdr3_aa: CASSVVPSRRSYNEQFF
clone_size: NA; j_call: TRBJ2-1; v_call: TRBV19; d_call: NA; cdr3_nt: TGTGCCAGTAAACCGCTAGCGACAAACAATGAGCAGTTCTTC; cdr3_aa: CASKPLATNNEQFF
clone_size: many; j_call: TRBJ2-7; v_call: TRBV20-1; d_call: TRBD1; cdr3_nt: TGCAGTGCTGAGCAGGGGGCAGGTTTACACTACGAGCAGTACTTC; cdr3_aa: CSAEQGAGLHYEQYF
clone_size: few; j_call: TRBJ1-6; v_call: TRBV6-1; d_call: NA; cdr3_nt: TGTGCCAGCTCGGGGTTGGGGGGCCGGTCACCCCTCCACTTT; cdr3_aa: CASSGLGGRSPLHF
clone_size: few; j_call: TRBJ2-1; v_call: TRBV7-2; d_call: TRBD2; cdr3_nt: TGTGCCAGCAGCCAGACACTAGCGGGTTCCTACAATGAGCAGTTCTTC; cdr3_aa: CASSQTLAGSYNEQFF
clone_size: few; j_call: TRBJ2-2; v_call: TRBV30; d_call: NA; cdr3_nt: TGTGCCTCCTGGACAGGAGGGGACTCCGGGGAGCTGTTTTTT; cdr3_aa: CASWTGGDSGELFF
clone_size: many; j_call: TRBJ1-1; v_call: TRBV10-3; d_call: NA; cdr3_nt: TGTGCCATCAGTGAGGAGACAACGGCTGTGGAAGCTTTCTTT; cdr3_aa: CAISEETTAVEAFF
clone_size: NA; j_call: TRBJ1-5; v_call: TRBV12-3/TRBV12-4; d_call: NA; cdr3_nt: TGTGCCAGCAGTTCCCAACAGGGTATCAATCAGCCCCAGCATTTT; cdr3_aa: CASSSQQGINQPQHF
clone_size: NA; j_call: TRBJ1-2; v_call: TRBV7-8; d_call: TRBD1; cdr3_nt: TGTGCCAGCAGCCCGAGCCGGGACAGGGGGCTGGCTGATGGCTACACCTTC; cdr3_aa: CASSPSRDRGLADGYTF
clone_size: many; j_call: TRBJ2-3; v_call: TRBV7-8; d_call: TRBD2; cdr3_nt: TGTGCCAGCAGCAACGCGGGACTAGCGGCCAACACAGATACGCAGTATTTT; cdr3_aa: CASSNAGLAANTDTQYF
clone_size: NA; j_call: TRBJ1-1; v_call: TRBV5-1; d_call: NA; cdr3_nt: TGCGCCAGCAGCTTGGGACAGAATCAGAACACTGAAGCTTTCTTT; cdr3_aa: CASSLGQNQNTEAFF
clone_size: few; j_call: TRBJ2-2; v_call: TRBV7-2; d_call: TRBD2; cdr3_nt: TGTGCCAGCAGCGGGACTAGCGGGAATGGCGGGGAGCTGTTTTTT; cdr3_aa: CASSGTSGNGGELFF
clone_size: NA; j_call: TRBJ2-1; v_call: TRBV27; d_call: NA; cdr3_nt: TGTGCCAGCACAGGGGCGGGGAATGAGCAGTTCTTC; cdr3_aa: CASTGAGNEQFF
clone_size: NA; j_call: TRBJ1-1; v_call: TRBV5-1; d_call: NA; cdr3_nt: TGCGCCAGCAGTCTAAGTTTCGGGTTTGAAGCTTTCTTT; cdr3_aa: CASSLSFGFEAFF
clone_size: few; j_call: TRBJ2-1; v_call: TRBV10-3; d_call: TRBD1; cdr3_nt: TGTGCCATCAGCCTACAGGGGACCTACAATGAGCAGTTCTTC; cdr3_aa: CAISLQGTYNEQFF
clone_size: NA; j_call: TRBJ1-6; v_call: TRBV28; d_call: NA; cdr3_nt: TGTGCCAGCAGTTTCGTCAGGGTGAGAAATTCACCCCTCCACTTT; cdr3_aa: CASSFVRVRNSPLHF
clone_size: few; j_call: TRBJ2-5; v_call: TRBV28; d_call: TRBD2; cdr3_nt: TGTGCCAGCAGATCCAGCGGGAGTGCCTACCAAGAGACCCAGTACTTC; cdr3_aa: CASRSSGSAYQETQYF
clone_size: few; j_call: TRBJ2-7; v_call: TRBV20-1; d_call: TRBD1; cdr3_nt: TGCAGTGCTAGAGTGGGGACAGGGGGCTACGAGCAGTACTTC; cdr3_aa: CSARVGTGGYEQYF
clone_size: few; j_call: TRBJ1-1; v_call: TRBV4-2; d_call: NA; cdr3_nt: TGTGCCAGCAGCCAAGCGTCGGAACTTGGCACTGAAGCTTTCTTT; cdr3_aa: CASSQASELGTEAFF
clone_size: many; j_call: TRBJ2-7; v_call: TRBV29-1; d_call: NA; cdr3_nt: TGCAGCATCCGGGACAACTACGAGCAGTACTTC; cdr3_aa: CSIRDNYEQYF
clone_size: NA; j_call: TRBJ1-5; v_call: TRBV6-1; d_call: NA; cdr3_nt: TGTGCCAGCAACAACGGAGGGGTTGGCAATCAGCCCCAGCATTTT; cdr3_aa: CASNNGGVGNQPQHF
clone_size: many; j_call: TRBJ2-2; v_call: TRBV11-2; d_call: TRBD2; cdr3_nt: TGTGCCAGCAGCTTAGGGACTAGCTACACCGGGGAGCTGTTTTTT; cdr3_aa: CASSLGTSYTGELFF